This TCR beta chain was documented in a study of T cells in Graves' hyperthyroidism and ophthalmopathy. Study-level findings and limits: Prediction of ophthalmopathy progression came a median around 7.1 months pre-onset. Researchers report that a 13 V-J model separated ophthalmopathy from stable hyperthyroidism.

The PBMCs were taken from approximately 9 ml of fresh peripheral blood. This clonotype has only a few counts. No antigen is known for it. The investigators amplified TCR beta CDR3 regions from RNA transcripts. HTBI primers were used for first-round RT-PCR of the TCR CDR3. TCRdb re-analysed the multiplex PCR reads in MiXCR, keeping a single row per CDR3 protein. The sample holds some 490,000 distinct CDR3 sequences, 22% seen once. Trimming took 10 bases from V and 7 from J; bases not matched to a gene: 10. Germline values: CDR1 MDHEN, CDR2 SYDVKM. The CDR3 is made up of 12 amino acids. The V and J genes are TRBV28 and TRBJ2-7, with 7 bases matching TRBD2. Sequenced material: blood. This clonotype was sampled from a woman between 65 and 79 years old with Graves' ophthalmopathy. The CDR3 is CATYEWGGEQYF. For the CDR3, the DNA is TGTGCCACCTACGAATGGGGGGGGGAGCAGTACTTC.